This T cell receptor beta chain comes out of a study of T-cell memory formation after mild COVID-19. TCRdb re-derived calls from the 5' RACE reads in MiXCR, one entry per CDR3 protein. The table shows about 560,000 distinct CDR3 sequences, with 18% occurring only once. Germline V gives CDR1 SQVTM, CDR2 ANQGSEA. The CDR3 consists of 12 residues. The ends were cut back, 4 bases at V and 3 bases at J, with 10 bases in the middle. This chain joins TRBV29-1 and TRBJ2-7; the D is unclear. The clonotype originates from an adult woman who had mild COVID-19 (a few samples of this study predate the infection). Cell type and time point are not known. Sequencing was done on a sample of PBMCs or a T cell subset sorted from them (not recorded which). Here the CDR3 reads CSVVVANYEQYF. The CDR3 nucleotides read TGCAGCGTTGTTGTCGCAAACTACGAGCAGTACTTC.